Presented here are 13 T cell receptor beta chains from one specimen sequenced in a study of blood T cell repertoires in COVID-19. This table comes from immunoSEQ multiplex PCR, and its TCRdb copy is limited to in-frame clones, with some not included. The sample carries about 270,000 clones, 82% recorded once. The source material was peripheral blood. The receptor source for this set is a woman aged 18-29 years with acute or convalescent COVID-19.

This clone was counted between two and nine times. The chain links TRBV6-5 to TRBJ2-7; D gene ambiguous. V was trimmed by 2 bases and J by 2 bases, leaving 13 bases between them. There are 15 residues in the CDR3. CDR1 MNHEY and CDR2 SVGAGI come from the germline V gene. The CDR3 DNA reads as TGTGCCAGCAGTTACCTCGGTTCCCGCACCTACGAGCAGTACTTC. Amino acids: CASSYLGSRTYEQYF.

This clone was counted a single time. The CDR3 loop is CASSLGLAGAYF. The CDR3 DNA follows: TGTGCCAGCAGCCTAGGACTAGCGGGAGCGTATTTT. The gene calls are TRBV14 and TRBJ2-3; 13 bases fit TRBD2. Germline CDR1 SGHDN, CDR2 FVKESK. V lost 4 bases to trimming and J lost 14 bases; unmatched junction nucleotides: 3. This CDR3 has 12 amino acids.

This clone was counted a single time. The V and J genes are TRBV6-6 and TRBJ1-3; D not certain. Trimming took off 10 bases at V and 0 bases at J, with 10 bases between the two ends. The CDR3 length is 13 residues. Germline V CDR1 and CDR2: MNHNY, SVGAGI (reference sequence). CDR3 coding DNA: TGTGCCACCCGCGAAAGCTCTGGAAACACCATATATTTT. This translates into CATRESSGNTIYF.

CDR3: CASSVATPREQFF. CDR3 sequence (DNA): TGTGCCAGCAGCGTTGCGACTCCTCGGGAGCAGTTCTTC. The rearrangement joins TRBV9 to TRBJ2-1; D ambiguous. From germline, CDR1 is SGDLS and CDR2 YYNGEE. CDR3 length equals 13 residues. V lost 2 bases and J lost 10, with 13 bases in between.

This rearrangement joins TRBV7-8 to TRBJ2-7, with D hard to call. Trimming shortened V by 0 bases and J by 3 bases, and 6 bases separated the two germline ends. There are 13 residues in the CDR3. Germline assignment: CDR1 SGHVS and CDR2 FQNEAQ. The CDR3 DNA sequence: TGTGCCAGCAGCTTAGCCCTGAGCTACGAGCAGTACTTC. It specifies CASSLALSYEQYF.

The chain recombines TRBV5-5 with TRBJ2-1, with D possibly being TRBD2 (6 bases). This CDR3 is built from 17 residues. Trimming left V 4 bases short and J 0 bases short, with 17 bases between. Germline assignment: CDR1 SGHKS and CDR2 YYEKEE (reference sequence). CDR3: CASSPEARGSSYNEQFF. DNA for the CDR3: TGTGCCAGCAGCCCAGAGGCTCGGGGGAGCTCCTACAATGAGCAGTTCTTC. The full variable domain, in which reference TRBV5-5 and TRBJ2-1 provide the parts outside the CDR3, is DAGVTQSPTHLIKTRGQQVTLRCSPISGHKSVSWYQQVLGQGPQFIFQYYEKEERGRGNFPDRFSARQFPNYSSELNVNALLLGDSALYLCASSPEARGSSYNEQFFGPGTRLTVL.

The chain joins TRBV5-6 to TRBJ2-7; 14 nucleotides line up with TRBD2. V dropped 4 bases and J dropped 2; count of bases not matched to a gene: 2. The germline CDR1 and CDR2 sequences are SGHDT and YYEEEE. The CDR3 covers 15 residues. CDR3 sequence (DNA): TGTGCCAGCAGCCGACTAGCGGGAGGGGCCTACGAGCAGTACTTC. It encodes CASSRLAGGAYEQYF.

The gene calls are TRBV12-3 or TRBV12-4 and TRBJ2-4, with a tentative D call TRBD1 (5 bases). Trimming removed 5 bases at V and 7 bases at J, with 6 bases between. CDR3 length equals 11 residues. CDR3 sequence: CASSRQNIQYF. CDR3 nucleotides: TGTGCCAGCAGTCGACAGAACATTCAGTACTTC.

The chain carries TRBV19 and TRBJ2-7; D gene unclear. Trimming pared 2 bases from V and 3 bases from J, leaving 8 bases between. This CDR3 has 13 amino acids. Germline CDR1 and CDR2: LNHDA and SQIVND (reference sequence). CDR3 sequence: CASSIKPNYEQYF. In DNA form, the CDR3 reads TGTGCCAGTAGTATAAAGCCCAACTACGAGCAGTACTTC.

The chain couples TRBV4-3 to TRBJ1-1, with D perhaps matching TRBD1 (6 bases). The germline V gene has CDR1 LGHNA and CDR2 YSLEER. This CDR3 spans 13 amino acids. V lost 3 bases and J lost 4, with 9 bases in between. CDR3 residues: CASSHRGGTEAFF. The CDR3 DNA sequence: TGCGCCAGCAGCCACAGGGGTGGCACTGAAGCTTTCTTT.

This clone was recorded only once. The CDR3 region is CASSQGSSYEQYF. The CDR3 DNA reads as TGCGCCAGCAGCCAAGGCAGCTCCTACGAGCAGTACTTC. This sequence joins TRBV4-3 and TRBJ2-7, with D unresolved. Germline values: CDR1 LGHNA, CDR2 YSLEER. V lost 1 base, J lost 0 bases, and 4 bases lay in between. This CDR3 region has 13 residues.

The chain recombines TRBV7-9 with TRBJ2-5; maybe TRBD2 (6 bases). Germline V lookup: CDR1 SEHNR, CDR2 FQNEAQ (reference sequence). The CDR3 is 14 residues long. Deletions cut 6 bases from V and 3 bases from J, with 14 bases between. CDR3 sequence (DNA): TGTGCCAGCAGTGCTAGCGCCGGTAAAGAGACCCAGTACTTC. Amino acid sequence: CASSASAGKETQYF. Looking up the rest from reference TRBV7-9 and TRBJ2-5 gives the full variable domain: DTGVSQNPRHKITKRGQNVTFRCDPISEHNRLYWYRQTLGQGPEFLTYFQNEAQLEKSRLLSDRFSAERPKGSFSTLEIQRTEQGDSAMYLCASSASAGKETQYFGPGTRLLVL.

V gene TRBV19 combines with J gene TRBJ1-2, with 10 bases aligning to TRBD1. CDR1 is LNHDA, CDR2 SQIVND, per germline (reference sequence). This CDR3 is built from 14 residues. V shed 3 bases and J 7 bases; nucleotides not matched to a gene: 5. CDR3 sequence reads: CASSILRQGAGYTF. In nucleotides, the CDR3 is TGTGCCAGTAGTATTCTGCGACAGGGGGCTGGCTACACCTTC.